The T cell receptor (beta chain) under discussion was sequenced for a study of CD4 T cells in relation to SARS-CoV-2 and coronaviruses. Study-wide background: Of the patients, about 8 were male, 4 female, two Hispanic. Overall study findings and caveats: No donor gave both pre-pandemic and post-infection samples.

This table comes from immunoSEQ multiplex PCR, and its TCRdb copy is limited to in-frame clones, with some not included. The sample has some 38,000 clones, around 77% seen once. This clone was detected a few times. Its antigen remains unknown. Sorted naive or memory CD4+ cells met CEF peptides for roughly 10 days. The CDR3 length is 12 residues. Trimming shortened V by 5 bases and J by 4 bases, and 5 bases separated the two germline ends. In germline, CDR1 is SEHNR, CDR2 FQNEAQ (reference sequence). The clonotype originates from an adult with COVID-19. The chain joins TRBV7-9 to TRBJ2-2; D not resolved. The sample consisted of memory CD4+ T cells from PBMCs, cultured in vitro. The chain's CDR3 is CASSRSTGELFF. The CDR3 DNA follows: TGTGCCAGCAGCCGGTCCACCGGGGAGCTGTTTTTT. Complete variable domain (other parts from reference TRBV7-9 and TRBJ2-2): DTGVSQNPRHKITKRGQNVTFRCDPISEHNRLYWYRQTLGQGPEFLTYFQNEAQLEKSRLLSDRFSAERPKGSFSTLEIQRTEQGDSAMYLCASSRSTGELFFGEGSRLTVL.